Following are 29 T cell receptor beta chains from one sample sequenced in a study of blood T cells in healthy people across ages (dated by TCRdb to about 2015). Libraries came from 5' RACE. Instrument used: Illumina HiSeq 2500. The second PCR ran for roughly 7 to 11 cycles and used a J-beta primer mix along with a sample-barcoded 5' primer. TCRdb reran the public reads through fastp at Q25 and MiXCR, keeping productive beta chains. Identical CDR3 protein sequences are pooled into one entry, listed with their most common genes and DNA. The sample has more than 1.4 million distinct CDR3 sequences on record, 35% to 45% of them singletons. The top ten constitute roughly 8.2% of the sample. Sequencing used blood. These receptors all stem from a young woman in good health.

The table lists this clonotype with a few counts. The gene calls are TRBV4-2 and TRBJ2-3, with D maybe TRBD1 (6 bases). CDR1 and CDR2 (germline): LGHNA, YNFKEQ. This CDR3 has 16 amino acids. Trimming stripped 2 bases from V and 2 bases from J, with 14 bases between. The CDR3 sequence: CASSQSWAGDTDTQYF. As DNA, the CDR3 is TGTGCCAGCAGCCAATCCTGGGCAGGGGACACAGATACGCAGTATTTT.

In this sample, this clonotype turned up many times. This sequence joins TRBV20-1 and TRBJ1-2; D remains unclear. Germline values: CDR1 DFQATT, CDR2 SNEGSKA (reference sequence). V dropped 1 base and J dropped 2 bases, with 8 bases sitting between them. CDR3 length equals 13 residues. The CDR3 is CSARVRENYGYTF. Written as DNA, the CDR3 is TGCAGTGCTAGAGTGCGGGAGAACTATGGCTACACCTTC.

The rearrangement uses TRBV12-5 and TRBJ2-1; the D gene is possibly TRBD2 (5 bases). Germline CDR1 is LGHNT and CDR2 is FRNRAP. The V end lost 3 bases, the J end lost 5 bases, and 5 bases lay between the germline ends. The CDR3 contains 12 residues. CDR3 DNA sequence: TGTGCTAGTGGTTTTAGCGACAATGAGCAGTTCTTC. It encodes CASGFSDNEQFF.

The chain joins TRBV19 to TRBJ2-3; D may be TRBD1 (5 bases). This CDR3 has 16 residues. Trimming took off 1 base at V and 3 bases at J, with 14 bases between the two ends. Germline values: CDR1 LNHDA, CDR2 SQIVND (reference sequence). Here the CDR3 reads CASSIAKQVKTDTQYF. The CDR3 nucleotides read TGTGCCAGTAGTATAGCAAAACAGGTGAAAACAGATACGCAGTATTTT.

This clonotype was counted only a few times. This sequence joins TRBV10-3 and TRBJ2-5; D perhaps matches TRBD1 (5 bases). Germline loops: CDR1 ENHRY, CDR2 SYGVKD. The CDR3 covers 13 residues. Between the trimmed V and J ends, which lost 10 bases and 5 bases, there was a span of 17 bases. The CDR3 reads CATADKLGETQYF. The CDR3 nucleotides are TGTGCCACCGCGGACAAATTAGGGGAGACCCAGTACTTC.

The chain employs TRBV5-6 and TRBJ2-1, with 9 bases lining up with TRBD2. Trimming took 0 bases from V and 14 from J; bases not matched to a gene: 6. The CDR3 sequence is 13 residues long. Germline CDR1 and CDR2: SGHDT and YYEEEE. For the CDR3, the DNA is TGTGCCAGCAGCTTGGCTAGCGGGGTTATCAAGTTCTTC. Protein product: CASSLASGVIKFF.

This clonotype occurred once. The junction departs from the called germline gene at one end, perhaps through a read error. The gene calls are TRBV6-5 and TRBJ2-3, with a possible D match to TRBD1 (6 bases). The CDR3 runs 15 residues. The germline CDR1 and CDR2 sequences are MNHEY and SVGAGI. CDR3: CATSSAGAGEDTQYF. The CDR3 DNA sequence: TGTGCCACCAGTTCGGCAGGGGCTGGTGAAGATACGCAGTATTTT.

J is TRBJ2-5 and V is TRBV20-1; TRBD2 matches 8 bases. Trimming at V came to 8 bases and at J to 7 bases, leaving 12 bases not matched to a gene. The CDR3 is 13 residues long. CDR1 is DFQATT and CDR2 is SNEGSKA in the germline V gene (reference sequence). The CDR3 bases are TGCAGTACCGTAGCGGGAACCACAGGGACCCAGTACTTC. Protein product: CSTVAGTTGTQYF.

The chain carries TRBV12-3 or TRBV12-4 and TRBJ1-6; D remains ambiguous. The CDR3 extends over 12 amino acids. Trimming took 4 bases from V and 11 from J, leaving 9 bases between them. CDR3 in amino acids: CASSSPPAPLHF. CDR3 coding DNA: TGTGCCAGCAGTTCCCCCCCCGCACCCCTCCACTTT.

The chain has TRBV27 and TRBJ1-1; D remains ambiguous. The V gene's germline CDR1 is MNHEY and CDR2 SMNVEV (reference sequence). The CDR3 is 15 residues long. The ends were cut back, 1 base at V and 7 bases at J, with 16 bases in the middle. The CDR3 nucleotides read TGTGCCAGCAGTTTATACCGGATGCGTTGGAGTGAAGCTTTCTTT. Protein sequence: CASSLYRMRWSEAFF.

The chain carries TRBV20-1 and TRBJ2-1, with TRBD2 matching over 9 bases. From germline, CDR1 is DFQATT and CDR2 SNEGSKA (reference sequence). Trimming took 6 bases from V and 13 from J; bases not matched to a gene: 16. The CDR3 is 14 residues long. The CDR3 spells CSALSGSQQETQFF. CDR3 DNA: TGCAGTGCCCTTAGCGGGAGCCAACAAGAGACCCAGTTCTTC.

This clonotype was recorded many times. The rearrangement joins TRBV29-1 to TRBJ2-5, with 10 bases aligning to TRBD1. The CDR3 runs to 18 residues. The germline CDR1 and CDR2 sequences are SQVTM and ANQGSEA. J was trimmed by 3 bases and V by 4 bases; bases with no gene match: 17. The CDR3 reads CSVGDRGQDIFWEETQYF. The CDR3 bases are TGCAGCGTTGGGGACAGGGGCCAGGATATATTTTGGGAAGAGACCCAGTACTTC. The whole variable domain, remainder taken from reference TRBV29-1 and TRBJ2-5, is SAVISQKPSRDICQRGTSLTIQCQVDSQVTMMFWYRQQPGQSLTLIATANQGSEATYESGFVIDKFPISRPNLTFSTLTVSNMSPEDSSIYLCSVGDRGQDIFWEETQYFGPGTRLLVL.

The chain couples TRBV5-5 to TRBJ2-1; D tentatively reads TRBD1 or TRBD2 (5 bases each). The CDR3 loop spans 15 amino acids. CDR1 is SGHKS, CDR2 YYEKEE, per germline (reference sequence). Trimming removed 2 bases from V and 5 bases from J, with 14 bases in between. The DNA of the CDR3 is TGTGCCAGCAGCTTCCGGGACCCTCGCAACAATGAGCAGTTCTTC. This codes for CASSFRDPRNNEQFF.

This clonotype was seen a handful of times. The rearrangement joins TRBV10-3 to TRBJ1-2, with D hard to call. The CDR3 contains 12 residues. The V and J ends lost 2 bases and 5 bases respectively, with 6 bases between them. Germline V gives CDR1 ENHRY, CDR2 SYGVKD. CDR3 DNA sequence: TGTGCCATCAGTGAGCAGATGTATGGCTACACCTTC. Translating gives CAISEQMYGYTF.

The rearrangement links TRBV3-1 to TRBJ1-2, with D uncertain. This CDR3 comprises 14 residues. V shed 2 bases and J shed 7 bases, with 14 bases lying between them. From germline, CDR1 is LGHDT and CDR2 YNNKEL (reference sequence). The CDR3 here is CASSQLDRYGGYTF. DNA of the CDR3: TGTGCCAGCAGCCAACTGGACCGCTACGGTGGCTACACCTTC.

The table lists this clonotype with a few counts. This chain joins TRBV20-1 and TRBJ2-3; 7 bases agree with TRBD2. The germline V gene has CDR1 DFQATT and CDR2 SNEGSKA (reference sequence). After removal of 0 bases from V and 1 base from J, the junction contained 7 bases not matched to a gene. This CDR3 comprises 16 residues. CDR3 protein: CSARDAASGRTDTQYF. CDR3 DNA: TGCAGTGCTAGAGATGCGGCTAGCGGCCGCACAGATACGCAGTATTTT.

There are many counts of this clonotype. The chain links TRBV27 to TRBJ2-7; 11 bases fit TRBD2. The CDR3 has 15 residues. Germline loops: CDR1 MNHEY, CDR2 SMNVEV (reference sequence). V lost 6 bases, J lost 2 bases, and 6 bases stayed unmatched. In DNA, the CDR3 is TGTGCCAGCAGCTTAACTAGCGGGGGCCCCTACGAGCAGTACTTC. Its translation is CASSLTSGGPYEQYF.

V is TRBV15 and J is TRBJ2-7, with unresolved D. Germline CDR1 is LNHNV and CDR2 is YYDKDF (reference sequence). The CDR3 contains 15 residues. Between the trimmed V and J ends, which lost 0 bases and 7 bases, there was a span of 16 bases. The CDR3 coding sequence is TGTGCCACCAGCAGAGAGGCGGTAAACACCGGGGAGCAGTACTTC. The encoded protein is CATSREAVNTGEQYF.

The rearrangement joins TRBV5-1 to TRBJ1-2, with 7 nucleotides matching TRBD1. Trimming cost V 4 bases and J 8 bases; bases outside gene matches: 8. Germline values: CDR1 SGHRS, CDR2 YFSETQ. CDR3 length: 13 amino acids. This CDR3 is CASSPGQTFGYTF. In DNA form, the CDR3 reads TGCGCCAGCAGCCCGGGACAGACCTTCGGCTACACCTTC. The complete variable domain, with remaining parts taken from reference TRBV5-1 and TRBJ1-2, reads KAGVTQTPRYLIKTRGQQVTLSCSPISGHRSVSWYQQTPGQGLQFLFEYFSETQRNKGNFPGRFSGRQFSNSRSEMNVSTLELGDSALYLCASSPGQTFGYTFGSGTRLTVV.

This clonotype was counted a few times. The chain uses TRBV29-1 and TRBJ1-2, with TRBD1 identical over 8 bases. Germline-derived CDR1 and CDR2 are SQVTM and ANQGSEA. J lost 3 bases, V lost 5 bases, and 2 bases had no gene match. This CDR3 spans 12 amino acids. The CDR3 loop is CSVPQGDYGYTF. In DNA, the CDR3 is TGCAGCGTTCCACAGGGGGACTATGGCTACACCTTC.

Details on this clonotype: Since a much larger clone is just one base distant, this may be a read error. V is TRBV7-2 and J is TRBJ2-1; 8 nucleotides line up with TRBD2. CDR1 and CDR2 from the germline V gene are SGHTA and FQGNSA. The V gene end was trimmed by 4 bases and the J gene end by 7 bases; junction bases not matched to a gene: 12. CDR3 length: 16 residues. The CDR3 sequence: CASSSGLVGGSNEQFF. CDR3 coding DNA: TGTGCCAGCAGCTCGGGACTAGTGGGAGGTAGTAATGAGCAGTTCTTC.

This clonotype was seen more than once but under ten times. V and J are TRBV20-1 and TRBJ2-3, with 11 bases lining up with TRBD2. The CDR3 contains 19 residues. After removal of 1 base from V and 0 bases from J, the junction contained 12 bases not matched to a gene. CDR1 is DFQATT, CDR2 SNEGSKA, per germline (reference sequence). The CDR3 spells CSARGGLAADSQSTDTQYF. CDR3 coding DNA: TGCAGTGCTAGAGGGGGACTAGCGGCCGATAGCCAAAGCACAGATACGCAGTATTTT.

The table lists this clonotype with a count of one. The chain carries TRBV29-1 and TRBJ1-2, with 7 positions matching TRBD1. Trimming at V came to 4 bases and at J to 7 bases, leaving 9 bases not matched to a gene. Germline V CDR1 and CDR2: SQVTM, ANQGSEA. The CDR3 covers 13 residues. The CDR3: CSVGWRQGVGYTF. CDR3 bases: TGCAGCGTTGGTTGGAGACAGGGAGTTGGCTACACCTTC.

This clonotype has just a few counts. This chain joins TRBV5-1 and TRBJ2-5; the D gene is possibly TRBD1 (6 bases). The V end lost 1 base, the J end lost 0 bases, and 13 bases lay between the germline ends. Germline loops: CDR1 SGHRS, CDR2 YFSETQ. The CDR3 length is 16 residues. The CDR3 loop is CASSLPIDRYQETQYF. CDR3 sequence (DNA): TGCGCCAGCAGCTTGCCCATCGACAGGTACCAAGAGACCCAGTACTTC.

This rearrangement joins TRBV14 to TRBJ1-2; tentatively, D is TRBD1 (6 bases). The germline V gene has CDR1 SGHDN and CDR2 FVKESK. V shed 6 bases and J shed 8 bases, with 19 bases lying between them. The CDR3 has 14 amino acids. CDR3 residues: CASSLTLQGTGYTF. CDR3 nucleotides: TGTGCCAGCAGTCTTACCCTACAGGGCACCGGCTACACCTTC.

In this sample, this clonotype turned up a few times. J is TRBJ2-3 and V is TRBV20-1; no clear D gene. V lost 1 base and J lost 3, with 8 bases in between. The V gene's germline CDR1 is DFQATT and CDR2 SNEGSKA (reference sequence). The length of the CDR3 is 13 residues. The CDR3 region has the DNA TGCAGTGCTAGAGTATTGACAACAGATACGCAGTATTTT. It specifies CSARVLTTDTQYF.

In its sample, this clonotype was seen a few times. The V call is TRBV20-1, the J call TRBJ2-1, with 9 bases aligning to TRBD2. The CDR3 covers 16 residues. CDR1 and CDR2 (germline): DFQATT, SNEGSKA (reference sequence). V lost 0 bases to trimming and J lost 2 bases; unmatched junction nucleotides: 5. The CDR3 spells CSAREAGGLPYNEQFF. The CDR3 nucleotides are TGCAGTGCTAGAGAGGCGGGGGGGCTACCCTACAATGAGCAGTTCTTC.

The CDR3 region is CASSSAASGFRTDTQYF. In DNA, the CDR3 is TGTGCCAGCAGCTCGGCGGCTAGCGGGTTTCGCACAGATACGCAGTATTTT. V usage is TRBV28 and J usage is TRBJ2-3; the match to TRBD2 covers 8 bases. CDR1 and CDR2 (germline): MDHEN, SYDVKM. This CDR3 has 17 residues. V dropped 6 bases and J dropped 1; count of bases not matched to a gene: 12.

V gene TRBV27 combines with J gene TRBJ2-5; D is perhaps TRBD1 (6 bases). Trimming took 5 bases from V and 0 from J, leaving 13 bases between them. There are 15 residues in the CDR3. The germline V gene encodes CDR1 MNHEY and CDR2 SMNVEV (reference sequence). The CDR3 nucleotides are TGTGCCAGCAGTCTCGGGACACACAACCAAGAGACCCAGTACTTC. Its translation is CASSLGTHNQETQYF.